This T cell receptor (beta chain) derives from a study of blood T cell repertoires in COVID-19. Study summary: Some COVID-19 samples were acute and others convalescent; all came from the United States, Italy and Spain. Sources were T cells, B-cell-depleted T cells, or PBMCs; the material itself was cDNA or gDNA.

Authors' processing steps: The authors estimated nucleated cell counts from reference gene primer amplification. Assay: immunoSEQ multiplex PCR; the TCRdb copy retains only in-frame clones and omits some. V and J calls plus clone size are reproduced from that table; the DNA served to infer D and trimming. Among 65,000 to 80,000 clones listed, about 88% were seen once. The CDR3 has 14 residues. Germline CDR1 is LGHDT and CDR2 is YNNKEL (reference sequence). V was shortened by 1 base and J by 4 bases, with 10 bases between the two germline ends. Specimen: peripheral blood. This chain links TRBV3-1 (or the pseudogene TRBV3-2) with TRBJ1-2, with D unclear. The clonotype was recovered from a man between 65 and 80 years old with active or convalescent COVID-19. CDR3 coding DNA: TGTGCCAGCAGCCAAGCAGACGGGAGCTATGGCTACACCTTC. Its translation is CASSQADGSYGYTF.